This T cell receptor (beta chain) was documented in a study of blood T cell repertoires in COVID-19. Assay used: immunoSEQ multiplex PCR; TCRdb lists only in-frame clones, some missing. The data hold a few hundred thousand clones, with approximately 86% observed a single time. This clonotype was obtained from a woman in her 30s who had been exposed to COVID-19. The material sequenced was PBMCs or T cells enriched from blood (not recorded which).

The CDR3 DNA reads as TGCAGCGGACAGGAACGAAACACCATATATTTT. Amino acid sequence: CSGQERNTIYF. This chain links TRBV20-1 with TRBJ1-3; 7 bases are shared with TRBD1. The CDR3 is 11 amino acids. The germline gives CDR1 DFQATT, CDR2 SNEGSKA (reference sequence).